This TCR beta chain was obtained from a study of blood T cell repertoires in COVID-19. This CDR3 contains 14 residues. V was cut by 0 bases and J by 2 bases, with 7 bases left in between. In germline, CDR1 is SEHNR, CDR2 FQNEAQ (reference sequence). Only a few counts were recorded for this clone. Profiled with immunoSEQ multiplex PCR; TCRdb holds only in-frame clones, not every one. The sample records approximately 260,000 clones, just under 85% being singletons. The chain employs TRBV7-9 and TRBJ1-1, with TRBD1 as a possible D gene (5 bases). The sequenced sample consisted of peripheral blood. The sequence derives from a woman older than 75 with acute or convalescent COVID-19. The CDR3 loop is CASSLAGENTEAFF. CDR3 nucleotide sequence: TGTGCCAGCAGCTTAGCAGGGGAAAACACTGAAGCTTTCTTT. The full variable domain, in which reference TRBV7-9 and TRBJ1-1 provide the parts outside the CDR3, is DTGVSQNPRHKITKRGQNVTFRCDPISEHNRLYWYRQTLGQGPEFLTYFQNEAQLEKSRLLSDRFSAERPKGSFSTLEIQRTEQGDSAMYLCASSLAGENTEAFFGQGTRLTVV.